The clone carrying this T cell receptor (beta chain) was observed at least ten times. Its cognate antigen is unknown. Per the germline V gene, CDR1 is GTSNPN and CDR2 is SVGIG (reference sequence). This CDR3 is 16 amino acids long. Deletions cut 3 bases from V and 0 bases from J, with 15 bases between. This sample was taken from a study of regulatory T cells in long-lasting Graves disease. About the study: Graves' patients diagnosed newly had used antithyroid drugs under 3 months.

The authors built TCR beta libraries using iRepertoire HTBI primers and Arm-PCR of CDR3 regions. TCRdb analysed the multiplex PCR reads with MiXCR anew, one entry per CDR3 protein. This sample yields about 200,000 distinct CDR3 sequences, of which around a fifth are seen a single time; approximately 10% belongs to the top ten. Study-level results: TRBV28 was favored in persistent disease, as were TRBJ1-2 and TRBJ2-5.

Time point of the sample: newly diagnosed GD, antithyroid drugs for less than 3 months. PBMC RNA served as the TCR library source. This sample was shared with a second study, whose subject was T cells in Graves' hyperthyroidism and ophthalmopathy.

The input for sequencing was peripheral blood mononuclear cells (PBMCs), taken at new diagnosis, from a patient treated with antithyroid drugs. The chain joins TRBV30 to TRBJ1-3; D is uncertain. The TCR sequence derives from a woman in her twenties or thirties with Graves disease. The CDR3 here is CAWRKAGIYSGNTIYF. The CDR3 nucleotides are TGTGCCTGGAGGAAAGCCGGGATTTACTCTGGAAACACCATATATTTT.